This T cell receptor beta chain was captured by sequencing in a study of blood T cell repertoires in COVID-19. The CDR3 runs 13 residues. Trimming removed 5 bases from V and 5 bases from J, with 12 bases in between. Germline V gives CDR1 SEHNR, CDR2 FQNEAQ (reference sequence). TCRdb's table, derived via immunoSEQ multiplex PCR, lists solely in-frame clones and lacks some. The sample gives 110,000 to 150,000 clones, over 70% of which show up once; around 11% is in the top ten. Material: PBMCs or T cells enriched from blood (not recorded which). This receptor was taken from a man between 60 and 70 years old who had recovered from COVID-19. The chain couples TRBV7-9 to TRBJ2-5; D call uncertain. The DNA of the CDR3 is TGTGCCAGCAGCCTCCCACTTGTGGAGACCCAGTACTTC. Residues: CASSLPLVETQYF.